The 19 T cell receptor beta chains below come from one sample, sequenced in a study of graft-versus-host responses after intestinal transplantation (dated by TCRdb to the early 2020s). Their recognized antigens are unknown. The protocol used for the library was the immunoSEQ multiplex PCR assay. Drawn from immuneACCESS, this table holds only the in-frame rearrangements with V and J called that TCRdb kept. Clones are partly lost; checked studies trace under half to an unresolved V gene and leave the rest unexplained. Across this sample there are about 100,000 clones, with 87% seen only once. Over 0.8% of the sample belongs to the ten largest clones. The sample's time point label, in plain terms: cells obtained before transplantation from donor or recipient. The starting material was unstimulated CD4+ T cells sorted from spleen or lymph node cells, obtained before intestinal transplant. The receptors stem from a human donor who received an intestinal transplant.

The V gene is TRBV28, the J gene TRBJ2-1; 8 positions match TRBD1. CDR1 is MDHEN, CDR2 SYDVKM, per germline. V shed 4 bases, J shed 7 bases, and the junction held 3 bases outside the gene matches. This CDR3 comprises 13 residues. This CDR3 is CASSYRQGNEQFF. CDR3 sequence (DNA): TGTGCCAGCAGTTACCGACAGGGGAATGAGCAGTTCTTC.

V usage is TRBV27 and J usage is TRBJ1-6; D uncertain. The CDR3 contains 14 residues. Germline V gene sequence: CDR1 MNHEY, CDR2 SMNVEV (reference sequence). V lost 2 bases and J lost 5, with 7 bases in between. In DNA, the CDR3 is TGTGCCAGCAGTTTAGTACAGAATAATTCACCCCTCCACTTT. This codes for CASSLVQNNSPLHF.

This clone has a single count. This chain connects TRBV5-4 to TRBJ1-3; no clear D. This CDR3 spans 15 amino acids. Per germline, CDR1 SGHNT and CDR2 YYREEE (reference sequence). Trimming removed 3 bases at V and 0 bases at J, with 10 bases between. The CDR3 sequence is CASSSGLNSGNTIYF. CDR3 sequence (DNA): TGTGCCAGCAGCTCAGGACTGAACTCTGGAAACACCATATATTTT.

As DNA, the CDR3 is TGCGCCAGCAGCTTACCACCAGGGGGCATGACCCCAGCCAAAAACATTCAGTACTTC. Amino acid sequence: CASSLPPGGMTPAKNIQYF. The chain couples TRBV5-1 to TRBJ2-4; 8 bases match TRBD1. V shed 2 bases and J 0 bases; nucleotides not matched to a gene: 13. The germline V gene has CDR1 SGHRS and CDR2 YFSETQ. The CDR3 covers 19 residues.

The chain has TRBV9 and TRBJ2-7; TRBD2 is a possible D gene (6 bases). V shed 0 bases and J shed 2 bases, with 12 bases lying between them. This CDR3 has 15 residues. Germline loops: CDR1 SGDLS, CDR2 YYNGEE. CDR3 sequence reads: CASSVGWRLAYEQYF. In DNA, the CDR3 is TGTGCCAGCAGCGTAGGTTGGCGACTAGCCTACGAGCAGTACTTC.

The chain uses TRBV15 and TRBJ1-2; no reliable D call. Trimming took off 4 bases at V and 7 bases at J, with 34 bases between the two ends. The CDR3 is made up of 20 amino acids. Germline CDR1 and CDR2: LNHNV and YYDKDF (reference sequence). The CDR3 sequence: CATSTSHLEGGYPTEGGYTF. The CDR3 nucleotides read TGTGCCACCAGCACCAGTCACCTAGAGGGTGGCTACCCCACAGAGGGTGGCTACACCTTC. The whole variable domain, filled in from reference TRBV15 and TRBJ1-2, reads DAMVIQNPRYQVTQFGKPVTLSCSQTLNHNVMYWYQQKSSQAPKLLFHYYDKDFNNEADTPDNFQSRRPNTSFCFLDIRSPGLGDTAMYLCATSTSHLEGGYPTEGGYTFGSGTRLTVV.

The sample holds a few counts of this clone. CDR3 DNA sequence: TGTGCCAGCAGTTACGGGCAGGCTGTGGTCTACGAGCAGTACTTC. Protein product: CASSYGQAVVYEQYF. The J gene is TRBJ2-7, the V gene TRBV6-5; unclear D gene. CDR1 is MNHEY, CDR2 SVGAGI, per germline. The CDR3 contains 15 residues. Trimming shortened V by 2 bases and J by 3 bases, and 14 bases separated the two germline ends.

The chain joins TRBV27 to TRBJ1-4; no definite D call. Germline V gives CDR1 MNHEY, CDR2 SMNVEV (reference sequence). V lost 2 bases to trimming and J lost 4 bases, with 5 bases between them. The CDR3 has 13 amino acids. DNA for the CDR3: TGTGCCAGCAGTTTACACAATAATGAAAAACTGTTTTTT. Its protein product is CASSLHNNEKLFF.

This chain connects TRBV10-1 to TRBJ2-7; TRBD2 matches 10 bases. This CDR3 is built from 20 residues. The J segment lost 3 bases and the V segment lost 4 bases, leaving 21 bases of the junction unmatched. Germline V lookup: CDR1 WNHNN, CDR2 SYGVQD (reference sequence). Here the CDR3 DNA reads TGCGCCAGCAGTGCGGAACGACCGGGACTAGCGCAAATAGCCTTCTACGAGCAGTACTTC. It translates to CASSAERPGLAQIAFYEQYF.

V and J are TRBV6-1 and TRBJ2-1; the match to TRBD2 covers 8 bases. The CDR3 has 15 residues. CDR1 is MNHNS, CDR2 SASEGT, per germline. Trimming cost V 7 bases and J 2 bases; bases outside gene matches: 7. CDR3 nucleotide sequence: TGTGCCAGCATACCCTTCGGGGGGGCCTACAATGAGCAGTTCTTC. Protein: CASIPFGGAYNEQFF.

This chain links TRBV11-1 with TRBJ2-1; D unresolved. The germline V and J ends were trimmed by 5 bases and 10 bases, with 18 bases remaining between them. Per germline, CDR1 SGHAT and CDR2 FQDESV (reference sequence). The CDR3 spans 14 residues. The CDR3 sequence is CASSRIPLFREQFF. CDR3 DNA: TGTGCCAGCAGCCGTATCCCTCTGTTCAGGGAGCAGTTCTTC.

V and J are TRBV6-1 and TRBJ2-7, with 13 nucleotides matching TRBD2. J was trimmed by 6 bases and V by 6 bases; bases with no gene match: 11. Germline V gene sequence: CDR1 MNHNS, CDR2 SASEGT. CDR3 size: 16 residues. The CDR3 sequence is CASRETGLAGASEQYF. CDR3 nucleotide sequence: TGTGCCAGCAGAGAAACCGGACTAGCGGGAGCCTCCGAGCAGTACTTC.

The V call is TRBV7-3, the J call TRBJ1-1, with TRBD1 matching over 8 bases. CDR1 is SGHTA and CDR2 is FQGTGA in the germline V gene. V shed 3 bases and J 3 bases; nucleotides not matched to a gene: 0. CDR3 length: 13 amino acids. CDR3 sequence (DNA): TGTGCCAGCAGCTTGGACAGGGACACTGAAGCTTTCTTT. Its protein product is CASSLDRDTEAFF.

This rearrangement joins TRBV2 to TRBJ2-2, with a possible D match to TRBD2 (5 bases). The V end lost 6 bases, the J end lost 8 bases, and 19 bases lay between the germline ends. Per germline, CDR1 SNHLY and CDR2 FYNNEI. The length of the CDR3 is 15 residues. The CDR3 bases are TGTGCCAGCAGATTCACTAGGCTAGCTGTAGGGGAGCTGTTTTTT. As protein: CASRFTRLAVGELFF.

The J gene is TRBJ1-3, the V gene TRBV12-5; D is uncertain. V lost 6 bases, J lost 4 bases, and 13 bases lay in between. The CDR3 spans 14 residues. Germline V gene sequence: CDR1 LGHNT, CDR2 FRNRAP. This CDR3 reads CASGSDLLGNTIYF. The CDR3 coding sequence is TGTGCTAGTGGCTCCGATTTACTGGGAAACACCATATATTTT.

This chain uses TRBV30 with TRBJ1-6; 10 bases line up with TRBD1. J lost 6 bases, V lost 4 bases, and 6 bases had no gene match. CDR1 GTSNPN and CDR2 SVGIG come from the germline V gene (reference sequence). There are 15 residues in the CDR3. CDR3 coding DNA: TGTGCCTGGAATTCCGGGACAGGGGCTAATTCACCCCTCCACTTT. Translation gives CAWNSGTGANSPLHF.

The rearrangement uses TRBV6-5 and TRBJ2-5, with D tentatively TRBD1 (6 bases). The V gene's germline CDR1 is MNHEY and CDR2 SVGAGI. With 3 bases removed from V and 2 bases from J, the gap between germline ends came to 7 bases. The CDR3 has 13 amino acids. CDR3 amino acids: CASSYDRQETQYF. The CDR3 DNA sequence: TGTGCCAGCAGTTATGACAGGCAAGAGACCCAGTACTTC.

This sequence joins TRBV6-5 and TRBJ2-7; D is unclear. V was shortened by 5 bases and J by 5 bases, with 10 bases between the two germline ends. The CDR3 has 12 residues. The germline V gene has CDR1 MNHEY and CDR2 SVGAGI. The CDR3 loop is CASSEGYHEQYF. The CDR3 DNA sequence: TGTGCCAGCAGTGAAGGGTATCACGAGCAGTACTTC.

J is TRBJ2-5 and V is TRBV5-1; TRBD1 aligns across 10 bases. J was trimmed by 4 bases and V by 7 bases; bases with no gene match: 10. The CDR3 sequence is 15 residues long. Germline CDR1 is SGHRS and CDR2 is YFSETQ. In DNA form, the CDR3 reads TGCGCCAGCGATCCGGGACAGGGGTCGGGAGAGACCCAGTACTTC. Protein: CASDPGQGSGETQYF.